These T cell receptor beta chains were read from a single sample in a study of cytotoxic CD8 clonotypes in ibrutinib-treated CLL. TCRdb keeps only in-frame clones here, not all; method: immunoSEQ multiplex PCR. Of 110,000 to 150,000 clones in the sample, 60% to 85% were seen once. The sample here was PBMCs, taken after 12 months of ibrutinib treatment. The receptors shown here come from a human donor with chronic lymphocytic leukemia. The CDR3 runs from the conserved cysteine through the conserved F or W. A D gene is named only where the DNA matches it firmly. Expanded clones get a size class; other rows say once, few or many, or leave the size out.

TRBV6-1	TRBJ1-2	NA	few	14	CASSERSAVDGYTF	TGTGCCAGCAGTGAGCGGTCAGCTGTGGATGGCTACACCTTC
TRBV5-1	TRBJ2-3	TRBD2	NA	14	CASSGGELTDTQYF	TGCGCCAGCAGCGGGGGGGAACTGACAGATACGCAGTATTTT
TRBV9	TRBJ2-1	TRBD2	NA	15	CASSETSGDYNEQFF	TGTGCCAGCAGCGAGACTAGCGGGGATTACAATGAGCAGTTCTTC
TRBV6-5	TRBJ2-3	TRBD2	NA	16	CASSSGLAGNTDTQYF	TGTGCCAGCAGTTCCGGGTTAGCGGGGAACACAGATACGCAGTATTTT
TRBV5-4	TRBJ2-1	TRBD1	NA	15	CASSLGTGRHNEQFF	TGTGCCAGCAGCCTGGGGACAGGGAGACACAATGAGCAGTTCTTC
TRBV15	TRBJ2-2	NA	NA	12	CATSLRTGELFF	TGTGCCACCAGCCTTAGAACCGGGGAGCTGTTTTTT
TRBV14	TRBJ2-3	NA	NA	18	CASSHAPGLGSRTDTQYF	TGTGCCAGCAGCCATGCCCCGGGGTTGGGGAGCCGAACAGATACGCAGTATTTT
TRBV27	TRBJ2-7	NA	NA	17	CASSPGASDLPSYEQYF	TGTGCCAGCAGTCCAGGGGCTTCAGATCTGCCCTCCTACGAGCAGTACTTC
TRBV5-1	TRBJ2-7	TRBD1	once	15	CASSQIRDRVNEQYF	TGCGCCAGCAGCCAAATCCGGGACAGGGTGAACGAGCAGTACTTC
TRBV7-9	TRBJ1-6	NA	once	17	CASSFLLGRDYNSPLHF	TGTGCCAGCAGCTTTTTGTTAGGGCGGGACTATAATTCACCCCTCCACTTT
TRBV28	TRBJ1-3	NA	NA	12	CASSRQGNTIYF	TGTGCCAGCAGCCGACAGGGAAACACCATATATTTT
TRBV10-1	TRBJ1-6	NA	NA	12	CATLKYRPPLHF	TGCGCCACCTTGAAATACCGGCCACCCCTCCACTTT
TRBV27	TRBJ1-2	NA	many	16	CASSPPPGEYFYGYTF	TGTGCCAGCAGTCCCCCCCCTGGGGAATACTTCTATGGCTACACCTTC
TRBV5-1	TRBJ1-2	TRBD1	NA	15	CASSLAGGSNYGYTF	TGCGCCAGCAGCTTGGCAGGGGGCTCGAACTATGGCTACACCTTC
TRBV18	TRBJ1-2	NA	few	15	CASSPSPEALYGYTF	TGTGCCAGCTCACCTTCCCCTGAGGCGCTATATGGCTACACCTTC
TRBV5-4	TRBJ1-2	TRBD1	NA	13	CASSPTGNYGYTF	TGTGCCAGCAGCCCGACAGGGAACTATGGCTACACCTTC
TRBV7-9	TRBJ2-1	NA	NA	18	CASSFYVLDPKPYNEQFF	TGTGCCAGCAGCTTTTACGTCCTGGACCCTAAGCCCTACAATGAGCAGTTCTTC
TRBV29-1	TRBJ2-1	TRBD2	NA	14	CSVGSAGEWNEQFF	TGCAGCGTTGGATCAGCGGGGGAGTGGAATGAGCAGTTCTTC
TRBV18	TRBJ2-7	NA	NA	14	CASSPKADPDEQYF	TGTGCCAGCTCCCCAAAGGCAGATCCGGACGAGCAGTACTTC
TRBV9	TRBJ1-6	NA	few	13	CASSRGEVAPLHF	TGTGCCAGCAGCCGGGGTGAGGTAGCACCCCTCCACTTT
TRBV25-1	TRBJ2-5	TRBD1	NA	13	CASSGTGQETQYF	TGTGCCAGCAGTGGGACAGGACAAGAGACCCAGTACTTC
TRBV2	TRBJ1-4	TRBD1	NA	14	CASSVQGAREKLFF	TGTGCCAGCAGTGTACAGGGGGCGCGGGAAAAACTGTTTTTT
TRBV18	TRBJ2-1	NA	few	16	CASSPRSTGNHNEQFF	TGTGCCAGCTCACCACGTTCCACCGGGAACCACAATGAGCAGTTCTTC